This T cell receptor (beta chain) was identified during a study of shared clonotypes between healthy human individuals. Study in general: The plates for each donor numbered three CD4 naive, three CD4 memory, two CD8 naive and one CD8 memory.

Sequencing was performed with immunoSEQ multiplex PCR; in TCRdb, only in-frame clones are kept and a portion is missing. The sample has roughly 2.2 million clones; just under 95% are singletons. The study's findings and limits: Only blood samples were collected, and tissue repertoires likely differ. Measured sharing among donors was expected to vary with sequencing depth.

The trim removed 5 bases at V and 1 base at J, leaving 4 bases unmatched. This CDR3 comprises 14 residues. The germline gives CDR1 SEHNR, CDR2 FQNEAQ (reference sequence). To note about this clone: The antigen remains unidentified.

Sequencing was carried out using naive CD4+ T cells from PBMCs. Sample subset: CD45RA+ positively selected. The receptor was derived from a man in his late teens or twenties in good health. Some clones in this sample may be carry-over from other donors' samples. The chain couples TRBV7-9 to TRBJ2-5; 7 nucleotides agree with TRBD1. Here the CDR3 reads CASSPDRAQETQYF. CDR3 nucleotides: TGTGCCAGCAGCCCCGACAGGGCCCAAGAGACCCAGTACTTC.